This TCR beta chain is from a study of blood T cell repertoires in COVID-19. Germline CDR1 reads KGHSH; CDR2 reads LQKENI. This CDR3 spans 16 amino acids. Trimming left V 3 bases short and J 0 bases short, with 9 bases between. Sequencing was performed with immunoSEQ multiplex PCR; in TCRdb, only in-frame clones are kept and a portion is missing. The repertoire holds 200,000 to 250,000 clones, with roughly 90% as singletons. The chain combines TRBV18 with TRBJ2-6; D is perhaps TRBD2 (6 bases). The sample was PBMCs or T cells enriched from blood (not recorded which). This TCR came from a woman aged 30 to 39 who had recovered from COVID-19. The CDR3 DNA reads TGTGCCAGCTCACCGCCCGGGGGCTCTGGGGCCAACGTCCTGACTTTC. Protein product: CASSPPGGSGANVLTF.